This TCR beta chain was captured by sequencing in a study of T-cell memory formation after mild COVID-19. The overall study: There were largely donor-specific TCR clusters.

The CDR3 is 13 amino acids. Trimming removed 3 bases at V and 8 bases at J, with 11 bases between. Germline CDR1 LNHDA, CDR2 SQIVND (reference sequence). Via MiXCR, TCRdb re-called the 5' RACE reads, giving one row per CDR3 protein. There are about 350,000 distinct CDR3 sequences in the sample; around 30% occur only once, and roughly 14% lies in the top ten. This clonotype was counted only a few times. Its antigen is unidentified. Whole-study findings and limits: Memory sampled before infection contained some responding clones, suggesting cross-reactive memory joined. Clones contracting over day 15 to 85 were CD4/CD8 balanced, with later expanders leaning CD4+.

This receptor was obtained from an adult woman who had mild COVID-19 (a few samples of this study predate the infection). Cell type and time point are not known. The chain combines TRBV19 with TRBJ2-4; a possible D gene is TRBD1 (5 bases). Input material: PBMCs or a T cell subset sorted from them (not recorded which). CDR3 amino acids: CASSMGQVDIQYF. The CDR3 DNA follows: TGTGCCAGTAGTATGGGGCAGGTTGACATTCAGTACTTC.